One sample yielded the 14 T cell receptor beta chains listed below, sequenced in a study of cytomegalovirus exposure and HLA in healthy donors. Primers included in the PCR were 60 Vbeta and 13 Jbeta primers. Only in-frame clones appear in the TCRdb table, and some are missing; sequencing was by immunoSEQ multiplex PCR. Reported are 150,000 or so clones; the ten largest clones contain 1.3%. The specimen was PBMCs. The receptors were sampled from a woman aged 55 to 70 in good health and CMV-seronegative.

The chain is built from TRBV19 and TRBJ2-5, with 12 bases that match TRBD2. The CDR3 is made up of 17 amino acids. Germline lookup yields CDR1 LNHDA and CDR2 SQIVND (reference sequence). V was clipped by 0 bases and J by 6 bases; unmatched bases: 8. The CDR3 protein is CASSIDSPSGGAKTQYF. DNA for the CDR3: TGTGCCAGTAGTATAGATTCCCCTAGCGGGGGGGCTAAGACCCAGTACTTC.

The chain has TRBV19 and TRBJ1-1, with unresolved D. Germline assignment: CDR1 LNHDA and CDR2 SQIVND (reference sequence). The CDR3 totals 12 residues. Between the trimmed V and J ends, which lost 3 bases and 7 bases, there was a span of 9 bases. The CDR3 region is CASSMAHLEAFF. CDR3 nucleotide sequence: TGTGCCAGTAGTATGGCTCACCTTGAAGCTTTCTTT.

This sequence joins TRBV19 and TRBJ1-2; D might be TRBD1 (5 bases). V was shortened by 7 bases and J by 2 bases, with 14 bases between the two germline ends. The germline V gene encodes CDR1 LNHDA and CDR2 SQIVND (reference sequence). The CDR3 consists of 14 residues. The DNA for the CDR3 is TGTGCCAGTACCGCGGGGGGAGGGAACTATGGCTACACCTTC. Its translation is CASTAGGGNYGYTF.

For this clone: Other DNA sequences within the sample encode an identical CDR3. The V and J genes are TRBV5-1 and TRBJ2-7; 7 bases match TRBD1. This CDR3 contains 15 residues. Germline V gene sequence: CDR1 SGHRS, CDR2 YFSETQ. The ends lost 4 bases at V and 2 bases at J; junction bases unmatched: 9. The CDR3 reads CASSREGAYAYEQYF. The CDR3 nucleotides are TGCGCCAGCAGCAGAGAGGGGGCTTACGCCTACGAGCAGTACTTC.

V is TRBV7-9 and J is TRBJ1-2, with D unclear. The CDR3 loop spans 15 amino acids. Trimming took off 0 bases at V and 1 base at J, with 9 bases between the two ends. CDR1 SEHNR and CDR2 FQNEAQ come from the germline V gene (reference sequence). The CDR3 region is CASSLALRYNYGYTF. DNA of the CDR3: TGTGCCAGCAGCTTAGCGCTGAGATATAACTATGGCTACACCTTC. The entire variable domain, with the rest obtained from reference TRBV7-9 and TRBJ1-2, is as follows: DTGVSQNPRHKITKRGQNVTFRCDPISEHNRLYWYRQTLGQGPEFLTYFQNEAQLEKSRLLSDRFSAERPKGSFSTLEIQRTEQGDSAMYLCASSLALRYNYGYTFGSGTRLTVV.

This chain uses TRBV4-3 with TRBJ2-7; TRBD2 might be the D (5 bases). CDR3 length equals 15 residues. Per germline, CDR1 LGHNA and CDR2 YSLEER. V lost 4 bases and J lost 0, with 13 bases in between. CDR3 region: CASSPKEGSSYEQYF. CDR3 nucleotides: TGCGCCAGCAGCCCCAAGGAAGGGAGCTCCTACGAGCAGTACTTC.

The chain has TRBV5-1 and TRBJ2-2; 7 bases match TRBD1. The J segment lost 0 bases and the V segment lost 1 base, leaving 3 bases of the junction unmatched. This CDR3 has 16 amino acids. Germline V lookup: CDR1 SGHRS, CDR2 YFSETQ. CDR3 DNA sequence: TGCGCCAGCAGCTTGTCGGGACAGCCGAACACCGGGGAGCTGTTTTTT. Encoded protein: CASSLSGQPNTGELFF.

V and J are TRBV6-1 and TRBJ2-1; no reliable D call. The germline CDR1 and CDR2 sequences are MNHNS and SASEGT. The V end was cut by 1 base, the J end by 13 bases, with 14 bases between. The CDR3 is 13 residues long. Written as DNA, the CDR3 is TGTGCCAGCAGTGAAGTCGAGGTCATGAGACAGTTCTTC. As protein: CASSEVEVMRQFF.

The V gene is TRBV6-6, the J gene TRBJ1-6; no reliable D call. The CDR3 totals 14 residues. Germline assignment: CDR1 MNHNY and CDR2 SVGAGI (reference sequence). V gave up 0 bases and J gave up 4 bases, with 4 bases separating them. The CDR3 reads CASSYSEYNSPLHF. The CDR3 bases are TGTGCCAGCAGTTACTCGGAGTATAATTCACCCCTCCACTTT.

V gene TRBV5-5 combines with J gene TRBJ2-5; 8 bases match TRBD1. The V segment lost 3 bases and the J segment 5 bases; nucleotides outside the gene matches: 9. The CDR3 is 15 amino acids. CDR1 is SGHKS and CDR2 is YYEKEE in the germline V gene (reference sequence). In nucleotides, the CDR3 is TGTGCCAGCAGCTCTCTCGACAGGGGCGGTGAGACCCAGTACTTC. Amino acids: CASSSLDRGGETQYF.

The J gene is TRBJ2-1, the V gene TRBV30; 11 positions agree with TRBD2. Germline values: CDR1 GTSNPN, CDR2 SVGIG (reference sequence). V lost 0 bases and J lost 1; bases outside the gene matches: 5. This CDR3 has 17 residues. The CDR3 sequence: CAWSVWLAGGSYNEQFF. CDR3 bases: TGTGCCTGGAGTGTTTGGCTAGCGGGAGGTTCCTACAATGAGCAGTTCTTC.

The chain combines TRBV7-3 with TRBJ1-1; 7 bases match TRBD1. The germline V gene encodes CDR1 SGHTA and CDR2 FQGTGA. The junction had 11 bases not matched to a gene; V was cut back by 6 bases and J by 4 bases. The CDR3 spans 15 residues. Here the CDR3 reads CASSPLATGSTEAFF. Here the CDR3 DNA reads TGTGCCAGCAGTCCCCTGGCGACAGGGTCCACTGAAGCTTTCTTT.

V is TRBV21-1 and J is TRBJ1-5; the table's D call of TRBD1 was not tested on the DNA. TRBV21-1 is a pseudogene segment. The CDR3 has 17 amino acids. The chain's CDR3 is CASSKGEDSRSNQPQHF. In DNA, the CDR3 is TGTGCCAGCAGCAAGGGAGAGGACAGCCGCTCCAATCAGCCCCAGCATTTT.

The chain carries TRBV10-1 and TRBJ1-5; D is uncertain. Germline-derived CDR1 and CDR2 are WNHNN and SYGVQD (reference sequence). The CDR3 contains 13 residues. Trimming removed 4 bases at V and 4 bases at J, with 8 bases between. CDR3 in amino acids: CASSGEVNQPQHF. In DNA form, the CDR3 reads TGCGCCAGCAGTGGCGAGGTGAATCAGCCCCAGCATTTT.